Included here is one T cell receptor beta chain sequence, with context. Individuals aged roughly 18 to 95 years were recruited from about two dozen US areas. These data belong to a study of blood T cell repertoires in COVID-19. Across the whole study: In each case, the material was cDNA or gDNA derived from T cells, B-cell-depleted T cells, or PBMCs.

V lost 6 bases and J 4 bases, leaving 26 bases between the germline ends. This CDR3 region has 18 residues. The germline V gene encodes CDR1 MDHEN and CDR2 SYDVKM. Per the authors' pipeline: How many nucleated cells were present was estimated from reference gene primer amplification. The method was immunoSEQ multiplex PCR; TCRdb's version includes in-frame clones alone and lacks a portion of them. That table supplies the V and J calls and clone size; D and trimming were determined from the DNA. Among more than 250,000 clones listed, 88% were seen once. The receptor comes from a woman aged 40 to 50 with acute COVID-19. Sequencing was done on a sample of PBMCs or T cells enriched from blood (not recorded which). The rearrangement joins TRBV28 to TRBJ2-3; maybe TRBD2 (6 bases). The CDR3 here is CASSRETPLGGSADTQYF. In DNA form, the CDR3 reads TGTGCCAGCAGCCGCGAAACACCACTTGGGGGGTCCGCAGATACGCAGTATTTT.